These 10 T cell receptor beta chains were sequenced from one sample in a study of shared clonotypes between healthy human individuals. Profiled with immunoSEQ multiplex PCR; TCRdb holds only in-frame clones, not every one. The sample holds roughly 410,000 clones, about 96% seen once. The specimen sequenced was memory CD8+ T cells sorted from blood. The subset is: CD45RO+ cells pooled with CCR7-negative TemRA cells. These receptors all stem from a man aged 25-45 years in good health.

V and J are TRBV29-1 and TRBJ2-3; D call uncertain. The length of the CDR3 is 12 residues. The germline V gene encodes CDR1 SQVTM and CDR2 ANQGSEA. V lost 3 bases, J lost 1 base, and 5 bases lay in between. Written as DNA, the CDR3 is TGCAGCGTTGATGAGGGCACAGATACGCAGTATTTT. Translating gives CSVDEGTDTQYF.

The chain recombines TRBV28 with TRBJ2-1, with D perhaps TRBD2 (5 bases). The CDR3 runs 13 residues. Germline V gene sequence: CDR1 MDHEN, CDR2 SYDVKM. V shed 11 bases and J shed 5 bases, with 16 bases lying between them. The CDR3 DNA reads TGTGCCGTCCCGGGGTTCCCCAACAATGAGCAGTTCTTC. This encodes CAVPGFPNNEQFF.

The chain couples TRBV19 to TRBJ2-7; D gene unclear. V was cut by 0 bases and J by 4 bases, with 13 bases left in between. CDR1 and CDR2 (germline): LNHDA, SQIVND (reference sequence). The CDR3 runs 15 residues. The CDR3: CASSIEASPAYEQYF. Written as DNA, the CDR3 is TGTGCCAGTAGTATAGAGGCAAGCCCGGCGTACGAGCAGTACTTC. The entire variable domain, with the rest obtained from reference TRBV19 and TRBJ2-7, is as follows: DGGITQSPKYLFRKEGQNVTLSCEQNLNHDAMYWYRQDPGQGLRLIYYSQIVNDFQKGDIAEGYSVSREKKESFPLTVTSAQKNPTAFYLCASSIEASPAYEQYFGPGTRLTVT.

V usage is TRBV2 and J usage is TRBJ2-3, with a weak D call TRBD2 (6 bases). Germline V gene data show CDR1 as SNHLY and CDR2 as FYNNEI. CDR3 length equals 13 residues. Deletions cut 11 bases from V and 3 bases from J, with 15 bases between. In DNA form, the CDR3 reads TGTGCCCGTAAACGGGAGAGGACAGATACGCAGTATTTT. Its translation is CARKRERTDTQYF.

The CDR3, as DNA: TGTGCCAGCAGCTTAGTGACGGGGCGGGCTTTCTTT. Protein sequence: CASSLVTGRAFF. V and J are TRBV11-2 and TRBJ1-1, with a tentative D call TRBD1 (5 bases). CDR3 length equals 12 residues. V was pared by 1 base and J by 11 bases, with 11 bases between. Germline loops: CDR1 SGHAT, CDR2 FQNNGV.

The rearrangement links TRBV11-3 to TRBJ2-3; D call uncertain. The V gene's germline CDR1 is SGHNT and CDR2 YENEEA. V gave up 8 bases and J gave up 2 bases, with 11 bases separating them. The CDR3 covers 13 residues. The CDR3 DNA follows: TGTGCCAGCCGCCTACGACACACAGATACGCAGTATTTT. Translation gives CASRLRHTDTQYF.

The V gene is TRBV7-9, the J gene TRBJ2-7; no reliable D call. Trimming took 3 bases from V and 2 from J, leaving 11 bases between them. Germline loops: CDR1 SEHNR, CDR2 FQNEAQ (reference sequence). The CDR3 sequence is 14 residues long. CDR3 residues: CASSLNPLAYEQYF. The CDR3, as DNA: TGTGCCAGCAGCTTGAACCCCCTAGCCTACGAGCAGTACTTC.

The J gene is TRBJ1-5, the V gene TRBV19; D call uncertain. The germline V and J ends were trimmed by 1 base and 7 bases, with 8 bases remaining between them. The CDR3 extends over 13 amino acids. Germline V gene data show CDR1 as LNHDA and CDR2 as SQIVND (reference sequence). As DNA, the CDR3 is TGTGCCAGTAGTATAGCGAGTAAACAGCCCCAGCATTTT. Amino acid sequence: CASSIASKQPQHF.

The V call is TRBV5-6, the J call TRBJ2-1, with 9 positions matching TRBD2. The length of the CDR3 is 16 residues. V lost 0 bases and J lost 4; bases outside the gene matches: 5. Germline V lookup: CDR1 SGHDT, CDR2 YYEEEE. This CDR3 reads CASSLDTSGPYNEQFF. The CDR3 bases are TGTGCCAGCAGCTTGGATACTAGCGGGCCTTACAATGAGCAGTTCTTC.

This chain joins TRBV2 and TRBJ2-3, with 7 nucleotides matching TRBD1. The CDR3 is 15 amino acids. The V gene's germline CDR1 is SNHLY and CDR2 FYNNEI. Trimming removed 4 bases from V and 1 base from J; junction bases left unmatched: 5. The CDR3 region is CASSVRDRGTDTQYF. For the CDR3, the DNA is TGTGCCAGCAGTGTCCGAGACAGGGGCACAGATACGCAGTATTTT.